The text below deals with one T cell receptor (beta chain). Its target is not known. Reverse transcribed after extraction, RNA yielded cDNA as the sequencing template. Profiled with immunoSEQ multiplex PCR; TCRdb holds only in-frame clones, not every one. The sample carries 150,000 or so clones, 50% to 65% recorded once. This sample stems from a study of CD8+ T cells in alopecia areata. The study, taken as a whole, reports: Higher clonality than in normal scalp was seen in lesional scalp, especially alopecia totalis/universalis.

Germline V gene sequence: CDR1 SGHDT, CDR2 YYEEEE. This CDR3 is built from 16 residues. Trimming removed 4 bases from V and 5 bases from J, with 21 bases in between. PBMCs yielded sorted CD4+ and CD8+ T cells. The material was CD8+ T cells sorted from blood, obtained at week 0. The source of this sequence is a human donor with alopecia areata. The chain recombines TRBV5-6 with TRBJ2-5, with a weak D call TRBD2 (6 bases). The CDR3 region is CASSPFTKGDWETQYF. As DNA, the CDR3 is TGTGCCAGCAGCCCCTTTACGAAAGGGGACTGGGAGACCCAGTACTTC.